The 27 T cell receptor beta chains below all came from one sample that was sequenced in a study of T cells after yellow fever vaccination. MiXCR, run by TCRdb on the 5' RACE reads, gives a single entry per CDR3 protein. The repertoire consists of some 500,000 distinct CDR3 sequences, with about 14% occurring once and the leading ten covering roughly 13%. The source material was PBMCs, sampled on the day of the yellow fever booster vaccination. These receptors were obtained from a man aged 25-45 years who received the YFV17D yellow fever vaccine.

In its sample, this clonotype was seen a few times. DNA of the CDR3: TGTGCCACCAGCAGAGATTTAACAGATAATGAAAAACTGTTTTTT. Translating it yields CATSRDLTDNEKLFF. The V gene is TRBV15, the J gene TRBJ1-4; D not resolved. The V gene's germline CDR1 is LNHNV and CDR2 YYDKDF (reference sequence). V was cut by 0 bases and J by 4 bases, with 9 bases left in between. The CDR3 spans 15 residues.

In this sample, this clonotype turned up a few times. This chain connects TRBV20-1 to TRBJ1-1, with unresolved D. The length of the CDR3 is 12 residues. Germline lookup yields CDR1 DFQATT and CDR2 SNEGSKA (reference sequence). Trimming took 2 bases from V and 3 from J, leaving 7 bases between them. For the CDR3, the DNA is TGCAGTGCTAGACGGGATGACACTGAAGCTTTCTTT. Its translation: CSARRDDTEAFF.

The J gene is TRBJ2-2, the V gene TRBV11-2; D gene ambiguous. The V end lost 5 bases, the J end lost 2 bases, and 9 bases lay between the germline ends. This CDR3 comprises 14 residues. Per the germline V gene, CDR1 is SGHAT and CDR2 is FQNNGV. The CDR3 sequence is CASSPPKNTGELFF. CDR3 sequence (DNA): TGTGCCAGCAGCCCACCGAAAAACACCGGGGAGCTGTTTTTT. The full variable domain, rest sourced from reference TRBV11-2 and TRBJ2-2, is EAGVAQSPRYKIIEKRQSVAFWCNPISGHATLYWYQQILGQGPKLLIQFQNNGVVDDSQLPKDRFSAERLKGVDSTLKIQPAKLEDSAVYLCASSPPKNTGELFFGEGSRLTVL.

The J gene is TRBJ1-5, the V gene TRBV3-1; maybe TRBD1 (6 bases). V shed 3 bases and J shed 6 bases, with 12 bases lying between them. Germline V gives CDR1 LGHDT, CDR2 YNNKEL (reference sequence). CDR3 size: 14 residues. The CDR3 loop is CASSQLQGTQPQHF. As DNA, the CDR3 is TGTGCCAGCAGCCAGCTACAGGGCACTCAGCCCCAGCATTTT.

This clonotype was found a few times. As DNA, the CDR3 is TGCAGTGCTAGAGAAGGACTAGCGGGACCCGGGGAGCTGTTTTTT. This gives the protein CSAREGLAGPGELFF. The rearrangement uses TRBV20-1 and TRBJ2-2; 12 bases match TRBD2. The CDR3 runs to 15 residues. J lost 6 bases, V lost 0 bases, and 2 bases had no gene match. The germline V gene has CDR1 DFQATT and CDR2 SNEGSKA (reference sequence).

This clonotype has just a few counts. The J gene is TRBJ2-1, the V gene TRBV24-1; TRBD2 agrees at 11 bases. V lost 4 bases and J lost 6; bases outside the gene matches: 13. The CDR3 contains 18 residues. Germline values: CDR1 KGHDR, CDR2 SFDVKD. The CDR3 loop is CATSDSTGTSGRVNEQFF. The CDR3 DNA is TGTGCCACCAGTGACTCCACCGGTACTAGCGGGAGAGTCAATGAGCAGTTCTTC.

This chain connects TRBV30 to TRBJ2-7; TRBD2 might be the D (6 bases). The germline V and J ends were trimmed by 1 base and 7 bases, with 14 bases remaining between them. CDR1 is GTSNPN, CDR2 SVGIG, per germline (reference sequence). CDR3 length: 13 residues. The CDR3 nucleotides read TGTGCCTGGAGTGGGGGGACTGGCGGGGAGCAGTACTTC. It specifies CAWSGGTGGEQYF.

This clonotype was picked up a small number of times. The gene calls are TRBV18 and TRBJ1-6, with D tentatively TRBD1 (5 bases). Looked up from germline, CDR1 is KGHSH and CDR2 is LQKENI. Between the trimmed V and J ends, which lost 5 bases and 4 bases, there was a span of 12 bases. There are 15 residues in the CDR3. The CDR3 spells CASSAQGGYNSPLHF. DNA of the CDR3: TGTGCCAGCTCAGCGCAGGGTGGTTATAATTCACCCCTCCACTTT.

The chain combines TRBV3-1 with TRBJ2-2; D unresolved. Germline V CDR1 and CDR2: LGHDT, YNNKEL (reference sequence). V lost 2 bases and J 7 bases, leaving 8 bases between the germline ends. CDR3 size: 13 residues. The DNA for the CDR3 is TGTGCCAGCAGCCAAACTTCAGACGGGGAGCTGTTTTTT. Translation gives CASSQTSDGELFF.

This chain connects TRBV12-3 or TRBV12-4 to TRBJ2-7; D perhaps matches TRBD2 (6 bases). Trimming took off 8 bases at V and 0 bases at J, with 11 bases between the two ends. This CDR3 region has 13 residues. The CDR3 DNA reads as TGTGCCAGCGGGCGGGATAGCTCCTACGAGCAGTACTTC. Translation gives CASGRDSSYEQYF.

The V and J genes are TRBV7-9 and TRBJ2-1; D is unresolved. V gave up 7 bases and J gave up 2 bases, with 6 bases separating them. The CDR3 loop spans 12 amino acids. In germline, CDR1 is SEHNR, CDR2 FQNEAQ (reference sequence). For the CDR3, the DNA is TGTGCCAGCATGGAAACCTACAATGAGCAGTTCTTC. Its translation: CASMETYNEQFF. Together with reference TRBV7-9 and TRBJ2-1, the CDR3 gives the full variable domain: DTGVSQNPRHKITKRGQNVTFRCDPISEHNRLYWYRQTLGQGPEFLTYFQNEAQLEKSRLLSDRFSAERPKGSFSTLEIQRTEQGDSAMYLCASMETYNEQFFGPGTRLTVL.

The chain couples TRBV10-3 to TRBJ2-5, with a tentative D call TRBD1 (5 bases). The CDR3 loop spans 13 amino acids. Per the germline V gene, CDR1 is ENHRY and CDR2 is SYGVKD. V was trimmed by 6 bases and J by 1 base, leaving 9 bases between them. This chain's CDR3 is CAISTGSQETQYF. CDR3 nucleotides: TGTGCCATCAGCACAGGCAGCCAAGAGACCCAGTACTTC.

This clonotype showed up just a few times. This chain connects TRBV7-2 to TRBJ2-1, with D possibly matching TRBD1 (6 bases). The CDR3 loop spans 16 amino acids. The V end lost 1 base, the J end lost 1 base, and 11 bases lay between the germline ends. Germline CDR1 reads SGHTA; CDR2 reads FQGNSA. The chain's CDR3 is CASSLEYGQSYNEQFF. CDR3 DNA sequence: TGTGCCAGCAGCTTAGAGTACGGACAGTCCTACAATGAGCAGTTCTTC. Full variable domain (outside the CDR3, taken from reference TRBV7-2 and TRBJ2-1): GAGVSQSPSNKVTEKGKDVELRCDPISGHTALYWYRQSLGQGLEFLIYFQGNSAPDKSGLPSDRFSAERTGGSVSTLTIQRTQQEDSAVYLCASSLEYGQSYNEQFFGPGTRLTVL.

The V and J genes are TRBV5-1 and TRBJ2-7; TRBD2 agrees at 10 bases. The junction had 6 bases not matched to a gene; V was cut back by 1 base and J by 5 bases. This CDR3 has 15 amino acids. The germline V gene encodes CDR1 SGHRS and CDR2 YFSETQ. The CDR3 sequence: CASSLTQAGGHEQYF. CDR3 DNA sequence: TGCGCCAGCAGCTTGACTCAAGCGGGAGGGCACGAGCAGTACTTC.

This clonotype was detected a few times. The chain employs TRBV7-2 and TRBJ2-1; 7 bases line up with TRBD1. From germline, CDR1 is SGHTA and CDR2 FQGNSA. This CDR3 has 14 amino acids. V shed 4 bases, J shed 5 bases, and the junction held 5 bases outside the gene matches. The CDR3 DNA is TGTGCCAGCAGCTCGGACAGGTGGAACAATGAGCAGTTCTTC. Its protein product is CASSSDRWNNEQFF.

This clonotype was seen more than once but under ten times. The DNA of the CDR3 is TGTGCCAGCATAGGAGACCTTTCGCGGTACACCTTC. Translating gives CASIGDLSRYTF. V and J are TRBV6-6 and TRBJ1-2; D is uncertain. V lost 7 bases and J lost 11, with 17 bases in between. CDR1 is MNHNY and CDR2 is SVGAGI in the germline V gene (reference sequence). The CDR3 runs 12 residues.

This clonotype was observed a handful of times. The chain recombines TRBV12-3 or TRBV12-4 with TRBJ2-3, with D possibly being TRBD2 (5 bases). The CDR3 covers 13 residues. Trimming took off 4 bases at V and 6 bases at J, with 11 bases between the two ends. CDR3 sequence (DNA): TGTGCCAGCAGTTCCGCGGGTGGCGATACGCAGTATTTT. This translates into CASSSAGGDTQYF.

The rearrangement links TRBV29-1 to TRBJ1-4; D perhaps matches TRBD1 (6 bases). Deletions cut 6 bases from V and 5 bases from J, with 10 bases between. The germline V gene encodes CDR1 SQVTM and CDR2 ANQGSEA. The CDR3 extends over 12 amino acids. The CDR3 protein is CSVGGRNEKLFF. As DNA, the CDR3 is TGCAGCGTGGGGGGGCGGAATGAAAAACTGTTTTTT.

This chain joins TRBV6-2 or TRBV6-3 and TRBJ2-7, with D possibly matching TRBD1 (5 bases). The length of the CDR3 is 13 residues. From germline, CDR1 is MNHEY and CDR2 SVGEGT. Trimming stripped 0 bases from V and 9 bases from J, with 12 bases between. In DNA form, the CDR3 reads TGTGCCAGCAGTTACTCGACAGTTCCCGGGCAGTACTTC. It translates to CASSYSTVPGQYF.

This clonotype was found a few times. DNA for the CDR3: TGTGCCAGCGGGTTTGGGTCCTACGAGCAGTACTTC. Translating it yields CASGFGSYEQYF. V is TRBV14 and J is TRBJ2-7; unclear D gene. This CDR3 has 12 residues. Trimming took 8 bases from V and 1 from J, leaving 9 bases between them. Germline V lookup: CDR1 SGHDN, CDR2 FVKESK.

This chain uses TRBV19 with TRBJ2-3; the match to TRBD2 covers 7 bases. CDR1 is LNHDA and CDR2 is SQIVND in the germline V gene (reference sequence). The V gene end was trimmed by 3 bases and the J gene end by 0 bases; junction bases not matched to a gene: 3. CDR3 length equals 15 residues. Here the CDR3 reads CASSITAGSTDTQYF. Here the CDR3 DNA reads TGTGCCAGTAGTATTACAGCGGGGAGCACAGATACGCAGTATTTT.

Comment on this clonotype: Likely a read error: the CDR3 ends without its conserved phenylalanine or tryptophan. No DNA is shown, since the ends of the CDR3 on it are uncertain; the CDR3 is the one TCRdb lists. The V gene is TRBV5-1, the J gene TRBJ1-5; the listed D gene, TRBD1, was not tested against the DNA. The CDR3 has 8 amino acids, counting both end residues. The germline CDR1 and CDR2 sequences are SGHRS and YFSETQ. CDR3 loop: CASSPGGG.

The chain employs TRBV6-1 and TRBJ1-6; 9 bases are shared with TRBD1. Trimming at V came to 7 bases and at J to 6 bases, leaving 1 base not matched to a gene. The CDR3 is 13 amino acids. From germline, CDR1 is MNHNS and CDR2 SASEGT. The CDR3, as DNA: TGTGCCAGCATGGGACAGGGTAATTCACCCCTCCACTTT. Translating it yields CASMGQGNSPLHF.

The J gene is TRBJ2-2, the V gene TRBV10-3; 15 bases fit TRBD2. From germline, CDR1 is ENHRY and CDR2 SYGVKD. This CDR3 is 19 amino acids long. V lost 4 bases and J lost 6; bases outside the gene matches: 12. The chain's CDR3 is CAISAGLAGGILRAGELFF. The CDR3 DNA is TGTGCCATCAGTGCGGGACTAGCGGGAGGAATCCTTCGCGCCGGGGAGCTGTTTTTT.

V usage is TRBV24-1 and J usage is TRBJ2-4, with unresolved D. The CDR3 length is 12 residues. V was clipped by 12 bases and J by 1 base, with 9 bases between them. Germline V gene sequence: CDR1 KGHDR, CDR2 SFDVKD. DNA of the CDR3: TGTGCCCCCGAAGGCGCCAAAAACATTCAGTACTTC. It is translated as CAPEGAKNIQYF.

This clonotype has a single count. V usage is TRBV7-9 and J usage is TRBJ1-5; D is unclear. The CDR3 covers 16 residues. CDR1 SEHNR and CDR2 FQNEAQ come from the germline V gene (reference sequence). V lost 5 bases and J lost 0, with 14 bases in between. The CDR3 DNA is TGTGCCAGCAGCACCGATCCGGGGTATAGCAATCAGCCCCAGCATTTT. Protein sequence: CASSTDPGYSNQPQHF.

This clonotype came up a few times. V and J are TRBV12-3 or TRBV12-4 and TRBJ2-2; no reliable D call. The V gene lost 2 bases and the J gene lost 7 bases, with 5 bases spanning the gap. This CDR3 has 12 amino acids. The CDR3 loop reads CASSLYLGELFF. The CDR3 nucleotides are TGTGCCAGCAGTTTATATCTCGGGGAGCTGTTTTTT.